These 18 T cell receptor beta chains originate from one sample sequenced in a study of T cell clonality in common variable immunodeficiency. Study results and caveats: In common variable immunodeficiency, TCR beta chains reportedly carried fewer deletions and N-nucleotide insertions.

The assay was immunoSEQ multiplex PCR, and TCRdb's table has in-frame clones only and misses some. The sample shows approximately 12,000 clones, none of them appearing just once. Antigens of these TCRs are unknown. The sample comprised peripheral blood mononuclear cells. The receptors derive from a human donor with common variable immunodeficiency.

A few counts support this clone. The read ends 3 residues before the CDR3 terminus; that terminus is restored from the germline J gene. V usage is TRBV30 and J usage is TRBJ1-3, with 7 bases that match TRBD1. The CDR3 has 12 amino acids. CDR1 and CDR2 from the germline V gene are GTSNPN and SVGIG (reference sequence). Trimming removed 3 bases from V and 4 bases from J; junction bases left unmatched: 0. CDR3 bases read: TGTGCCTGGAGGACAGGGGGAAACACC. Protein sequence: CAWRTGGNT. From start to end, the CDR3 is CAWRTGGNTIYF.

About this clone itself: Read data end 3 residues before the CDR3 end; the end is taken from the germline J gene. The chain couples TRBV7-9 to TRBJ2-7; TRBD2 matches 12 bases. The V gene's germline CDR1 is SEHNR and CDR2 FQNEAQ (reference sequence). The CDR3 runs 14 residues. Trimming removed 5 bases from V and 3 bases from J; junction bases left unmatched: 2. This CDR3 is CASSELAGGYEQYF. The sequenced part of the CDR3 DNA is TGTGCCAGCAGCGAACTAGCGGGGGGCTACGAG.

As for this clone: Sequencing ends 3 residues short of the CDR3 end; the germline J gene provides the rest. The chain links TRBV19 to TRBJ2-1; TRBD2 agrees at 12 bases. This CDR3 contains 16 residues. Germline CDR1 reads LNHDA; CDR2 reads SQIVND (reference sequence). J was trimmed by 7 bases and V by 1 base; bases with no gene match: 5. The part of the CDR3 DNA that was read is TGTGCCAGTAGTATAGCTTCTAGCGGGGGGGCGAATGAG. Its protein product is CASSIASSGGANE. The whole CDR3 is CASSIASSGGANEQFF.

This clone is medium-sized by share. The CDR3 reads CASSLGTGRTEAFF. CDR3 DNA (partial): TGTGCCAGCAGTTTAGGGACAGGGAGGACTGAA. V usage is TRBV12-3 or TRBV12-4 and J usage is TRBJ1-1; TRBD1 agrees at 8 bases. The CDR3 end is not reached by the read, which stops 3 residues before it; the germline J gene fills it in. Trimming at V came to 1 base and at J to 5 bases, leaving 3 bases not matched to a gene. CDR3 length: 14 residues.

Concerning this clone: From the germline J gene comes the end of the CDR3, since the read stops 3 residues before it. The chain carries TRBV2 and TRBJ1-4; D is perhaps TRBD1 (5 bases). The CDR3 has 14 residues. The germline gives CDR1 SNHLY, CDR2 FYNNEI. The ends were cut back, 2 bases at V and 3 bases at J, with 7 bases in the middle. CDR3 DNA (partial): TGTGCCAGCAGTGAAATGACAGCTAATGAAAAA. Translated, it gives CASSEMTANEK. The full CDR3 protein reads CASSEMTANEKLFF.

This clone came up a few times. The sequenced fragment ends 3 residues before the CDR3 boundary, so the rest is inferred from the germline J gene. The chain is built from TRBV19 and TRBJ2-1; 13 nucleotides agree with TRBD2. Per germline, CDR1 LNHDA and CDR2 SQIVND (reference sequence). The trim removed 5 bases at V and 0 bases at J, leaving 4 bases unmatched. The CDR3 is made up of 17 amino acids. The CDR3 bases that were read are TGTGCCAGTAGTGGGACTAGCGGGGTGAGCTCCTACAATGAG. As protein: CASSGTSGVSSYNE. The CDR3 reads in full as CASSGTSGVSSYNEQFF.

Worth noting for this clone: The read comes to an end 3 residues before the CDR3 does, leaving the germline J gene to fill in the end. The chain joins TRBV7-9 to TRBJ1-1; 7 bases are shared with TRBD1. Germline V gives CDR1 SEHNR, CDR2 FQNEAQ (reference sequence). The junction had 1 base not matched to a gene; V was cut back by 0 bases and J by 3 bases. The CDR3 covers 14 residues. CDR3 DNA (partial): TGTGCCAGCAGCTTAGCTCAGGGGGACACTGAA. Its protein is CASSLAQGDTE. The CDR3, in full, reads CASSLAQGDTEAFF. The complete variable domain, with remaining parts taken from reference TRBV7-9 and TRBJ1-1, reads DTGVSQNPRHKITKRGQNVTFRCDPISEHNRLYWYRQTLGQGPEFLTYFQNEAQLEKSRLLSDRFSAERPKGSFSTLEIQRTEQGDSAMYLCASSLAQGDTEAFFGQGTRLTVV.

This clone has just a few counts. With the read ending 3 residues before the CDR3 end, the germline J gene is used to fill in that end. The chain combines TRBV18 with TRBJ2-7, with 8 bases identical to TRBD2. V lost 2 bases to trimming and J lost 3 bases; unmatched junction nucleotides: 12. The CDR3 extends over 17 amino acids. Looked up from germline, CDR1 is KGHSH and CDR2 is LQKENI. The covered CDR3 bases are TGTGCCAGCTCACCAGCACCGGCTCGGGGGGGCGTCTACGAG. It encodes CASSPAPARGGVYE. The whole CDR3 region reads CASSPAPARGGVYEQYF.

The CDR3 loop reads CSGQMNTEAFF. The CDR3 bases that were read are TGCAGTGGGCAGATGAACACTGAA. The J gene is TRBJ1-1, the V gene TRBV20-1, with no clear D. The read ends 3 residues early relative to the CDR3; the germline J gene fills the gap. V gave up 7 bases and J gave up 0 bases, with 6 bases separating them. This CDR3 has 11 residues. Looked up from germline, CDR1 is DFQATT and CDR2 is SNEGSKA (reference sequence).

This clone was counted only a few times. The read ends 3 residues early relative to the CDR3; the germline J gene fills the gap. The chain uses TRBV2 and TRBJ2-7; a possible D gene is TRBD1 (6 bases). This CDR3 has 14 residues. Germline-derived CDR1 and CDR2 are SNHLY and FYNNEI. The V end lost 4 bases, the J end lost 2 bases, and 12 bases lay between the germline ends. CDR3 bases read: TGTGCCAGCAGTGCCGGGACAAATACCTACGAG. Translating it yields CASSAGTNTYE. The entire CDR3 is CASSAGTNTYEQYF. Full variable domain (outside the CDR3, taken from reference TRBV2 and TRBJ2-7): EPEVTQTPSHQVTQMGQEVILRCVPISNHLYFYWYRQILGQKVEFLVSFYNNEISEKSEIFDDQFSVERPDGSNFTLKIRSTKLEDSAMYFCASSAGTNTYEQYFGPGTRLTVT.

This clone was counted only a few times. The CDR3 is cut off 3 residues early in the read; its end comes from the germline J gene. The chain uses TRBV7-9 and TRBJ2-7, with 12 bases identical to TRBD1. Per the germline V gene, CDR1 is SEHNR and CDR2 is FQNEAQ (reference sequence). V gave up 3 bases and J gave up 4 bases; unmatched junction bases: 1. The CDR3 consists of 14 residues. CDR3 bases read: TGTGCCAGCAGCTTGGGACAGGGGGCGTACGAG. As protein: CASSLGQGAYE. The whole CDR3 is CASSLGQGAYEQYF. Filled out from reference TRBV7-9 and TRBJ2-7, the complete variable domain reads DTGVSQNPRHKITKRGQNVTFRCDPISEHNRLYWYRQTLGQGPEFLTYFQNEAQLEKSRLLSDRFSAERPKGSFSTLEIQRTEQGDSAMYLCASSLGQGAYEQYFGPGTRLTVT.

Note on this clone: The CDR3 goes on 3 residues after the read ends, and that part is filled in from the germline J gene. The V gene is TRBV7-9, the J gene TRBJ1-1; 8 nucleotides line up with TRBD1. Germline V gives CDR1 SEHNR, CDR2 FQNEAQ (reference sequence). V gave up 6 bases and J gave up 3 bases; unmatched junction bases: 6. The CDR3 is made up of 14 amino acids. The sequenced part of the CDR3 DNA is TGTGCCAGCAGGGGGACAGGTCCCTACACTGAA. Protein product: CASRGTGPYTE. The CDR3 in full is CASRGTGPYTEAFF.

Concerning this clone: Read coverage stops 3 residues before the CDR3 terminus; the germline J gene supplies the remainder. The rearrangement joins TRBV7-2 to TRBJ2-5; the match to TRBD2 covers 10 bases. Germline V gives CDR1 SGHTA, CDR2 FQGNSA. CDR3 length: 14 amino acids. Unmatched junction bases numbered 3, after V lost 3 bases and J lost 5 bases. CDR3 DNA, as far as it was read: TGTGCCAGCAGCTTGGGACTAGCGAGGGAGACC. It yields the protein CASSLGLARET. The complete CDR3 sequence is CASSLGLARETQYF. The complete variable domain, with remaining parts taken from reference TRBV7-2 and TRBJ2-5, reads GAGVSQSPSNKVTEKGKDVELRCDPISGHTALYWYRQSLGQGLEFLIYFQGNSAPDKSGLPSDRFSAERTGGSVSTLTIQRTQQEDSAVYLCASSLGLARETQYFGPGTRLLVL.

A few counts support this clone. The read terminates 3 residues ahead of where the CDR3 ends, so the germline J gene completes it. The J gene is TRBJ1-2, the V gene TRBV30, with TRBD1 matching over 7 bases. V shed 5 bases, J shed 1 base, and the junction held 7 bases outside the gene matches. Germline CDR1 and CDR2: GTSNPN and SVGIG (reference sequence). The CDR3 contains 14 residues. Partial CDR3 DNA: TGTGCCTGGGACAGGGCCTTCTTTAACTATGGC. Protein: CAWDRAFFNYG. Given in full, the CDR3 is CAWDRAFFNYGYTF.

The DNA read from the CDR3 is TGTGCCAGCAGCTTGGCGGGCACCGGGGAG. Amino acids: CASSLAGTGE. The entire CDR3 protein reads CASSLAGTGELFF. The J gene is TRBJ2-2, the V gene TRBV11-3, with D maybe TRBD2 (5 bases). The read is 3 residues too short to cover the CDR3 end, so that end is filled in from the germline J gene. V lost 3 bases and J lost 4, with 6 bases in between. The CDR3 is 13 residues long. CDR1 SGHNT and CDR2 YENEEA come from the germline V gene.

Comments on this clone: Germline and junction disagree at one end, which may indicate a read error. The read ends 3 residues shy of where the CDR3 ends; the end is completed using the germline J gene. V usage is TRBV10-2 and J usage is TRBJ1-1; 9 bases align to TRBD1. Germline V CDR1 and CDR2: WSHSY, SAAADI. The CDR3 runs to 14 residues. CDR3 DNA, as far as it was read: TGCGCCACCCTCCGGGACAGGGTGAATACTGAA. Amino acids: CATLRDRVNTE. The full CDR3 sequence reads CATLRDRVNTEAFF.

This clone was counted only a few times. The read ends 3 residues early relative to the CDR3; the germline J gene fills the gap. The chain carries TRBV19 and TRBJ1-2; D might be TRBD1 (6 bases). CDR3 length equals 15 residues. The germline gives CDR1 LNHDA, CDR2 SQIVND (reference sequence). V lost 4 bases to trimming and J lost 7 bases, with 19 bases between them. The CDR3 region is CASSRANGGAGGYTF. The CDR3 bases that were read are TGTGCCAGTAGTAGGGCGAATGGGGGCGCGGGTGGC.

This clone is medium-sized (0.01 to 0.1%) within its sample. The read ends 3 residues shy of where the CDR3 ends; the end is completed using the germline J gene. The chain couples TRBV15 to TRBJ2-7; D gene uncertain. The CDR3 is 13 residues long. V lost 5 bases and J lost 4, with 12 bases in between. Germline CDR1 is LNHNV and CDR2 is YYDKDF (reference sequence). This CDR3 is CATSEAGEYEQYF. CDR3 bases read: TGTGCCACCAGCGAGGCAGGAGAATACGAG.